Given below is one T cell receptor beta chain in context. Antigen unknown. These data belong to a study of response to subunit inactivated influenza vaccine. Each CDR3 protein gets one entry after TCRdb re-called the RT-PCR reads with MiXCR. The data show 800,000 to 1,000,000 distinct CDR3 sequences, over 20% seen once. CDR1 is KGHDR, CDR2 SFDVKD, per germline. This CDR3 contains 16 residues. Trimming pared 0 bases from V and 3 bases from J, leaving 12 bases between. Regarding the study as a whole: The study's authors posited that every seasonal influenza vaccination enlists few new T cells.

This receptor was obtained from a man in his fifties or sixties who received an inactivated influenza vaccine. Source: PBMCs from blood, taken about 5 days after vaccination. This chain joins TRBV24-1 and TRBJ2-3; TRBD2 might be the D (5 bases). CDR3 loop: CATSDLSSKDTDTQYF. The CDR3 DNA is TGTGCCACCAGTGATTTGTCTAGCAAGGATACAGATACGCAGTATTTT.